This T cell receptor (beta chain) was recovered during a study of regulatory T cells in long-lasting Graves disease. HTBI primers from iRepertoire and Arm-PCR of CDR3 regions yielded the TCR beta libraries. TCRdb reprocessed the multiplex PCR reads via MiXCR and lists one record per CDR3 protein. The sample consists of about 470,000 distinct CDR3 sequences, more than 13% of them appearing once. Time point: newly diagnosed GD, antithyroid drugs for less than 3 months. RNA from PBMCs was the source of the TCR library. The source of the patients was an endocrinology department in Xi'an, China. CDR1 and CDR2 from the germline V gene are MNHEY and SVGAGI. V was cut by 0 bases and J by 1 base, with 12 bases left in between. CDR3 size: 16 residues. These sequences were also reported in another study, on T cells in Graves' hyperthyroidism and ophthalmopathy. That source notes: Absence of ophthalmopathy progression within 18 months defined stable Graves' hyperthyroidism.

This sample comprised peripheral blood mononuclear cells (PBMCs), obtained at new diagnosis, from a patient treated with antithyroid drugs. This sequence joins TRBV6-5 and TRBJ1-1; D not resolved. The TCR was taken from a woman in her twenties or thirties with Graves disease. The CDR3 DNA is TGTGCCAGCAGTTACTCACCATGGATGGGGAACACTGAAGCTTTCTTT. Protein sequence: CASSYSPWMGNTEAFF.